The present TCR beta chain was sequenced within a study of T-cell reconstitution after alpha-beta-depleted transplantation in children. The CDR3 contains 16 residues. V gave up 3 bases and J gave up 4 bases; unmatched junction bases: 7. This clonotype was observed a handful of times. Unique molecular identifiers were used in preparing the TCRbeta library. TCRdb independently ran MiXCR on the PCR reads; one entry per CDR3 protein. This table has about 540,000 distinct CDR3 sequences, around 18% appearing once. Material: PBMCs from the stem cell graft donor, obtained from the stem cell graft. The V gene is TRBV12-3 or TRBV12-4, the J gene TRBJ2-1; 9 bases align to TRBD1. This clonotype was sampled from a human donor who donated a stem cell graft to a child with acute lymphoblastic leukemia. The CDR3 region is CASSLETGTGYNEQFF. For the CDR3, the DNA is TGTGCCAGCAGTTTGGAGACCGGGACAGGGTACAATGAGCAGTTCTTC.